This T cell receptor beta chain was identified in a study of shared clonotypes between healthy human individuals. This CDR3 has 15 amino acids. CDR1 and CDR2 from the germline V gene are SGDLS and YYNGEE. V lost 5 bases to trimming and J lost 2 bases; unmatched junction nucleotides: 6. As concerns this clone: Its specificity is not known.

Notes on the study in general: Non-shared clonotypes had lower generation probabilities than clonotypes shared by all four sorted-subset donors.

The naive CD8 subset, CD45RO-negative cells positively selected for CCR7, excluded terminally differentiated effector memory CD45RA+ cells. There were only Caucasian adults among the donors, and all lived in Nashville, Tennessee. Repertoires were generated with immunoSEQ multiplex PCR, while TCRdb's copy carries only in-frame clones and drops some. The profile shows around 600,000 clones, 85% to 95% of them singletons. The TCR was taken from a woman aged 25 to 39 in good health. J is TRBJ2-1 and V is TRBV9; 8 bases match TRBD2. The specimen was naive CD8+ T cells sorted from blood. The CDR3 DNA reads TGTGCCAGCAGGTTAATAGCGGGGACCTACAATGAGCAGTTCTTC. Translated: CASRLIAGTYNEQFF.